The rows below give T cell receptor beta chains drawn from one sample of a study of Ad26.COV2.S vaccination and SARS-CoV-2 variants. Sequencing used immunoSEQ multiplex PCR; TCRdb keeps in-frame clones, though not all of them. The sample carries under 150,000 clones, more than 80% recorded once. The source material was peripheral blood, sampled after recovery from COVID-19. Every receptor here comes from a human donor who had recovered from COVID-19. CDR3s include the opening cysteine and the closing phenylalanine or tryptophan. D genes are given only for firm matches. For some rows the clone size is stated as once, few or many, or as a class when expanded; others skip it.

. | TRBJ2-7 | TRBV5-1 | TRBD1 | TGCGCCAGCAGCACCCGGGACAGGGGAATTCTCGAGCAGTACTTC | CASSTRDRGILEQYF
. | TRBJ2-7 | TRBV7-9 | TRBD1 | TGTGCCAGCAGCCCAAACCGGGACAGGGGGGACGAGCAGTACTTC | CASSPNRDRGDEQYF
. | TRBJ2-3 | TRBV11-3 | . | TGTGCCAGCAGCTTAGGCGACCTGCGCACAGATACGCAGTATTTT | CASSLGDLRTDTQYF
. | TRBJ2-3 | TRBV3-1/TRBV3-2 | . | TGTGCCGGCCGCGGACCGCCCTCACCCCTTCCAGATACGCAGTATTTT | CAGRGPPSPLPDTQYF
. | TRBJ2-7 | TRBV5-1 | TRBD1 | TGCGCCAGCAGCCCTCTACAGGGGTCCTACGAGCAGTACTTC | CASSPLQGSYEQYF
. | TRBJ2-5 | TRBV9 | TRBD1 | TGTGCCAGCAGCCCGGGACAGGGACAAGAGACCCAGTACTTC | CASSPGQGQETQYF
. | TRBJ2-7 | TRBV27 | TRBD1 | TGTGCCAGCAGCTTACTGGGACAGGGGAACGAGCAGTACTTC | CASSLLGQGNEQYF
. | TRBJ1-1 | TRBV28 | . | TGTGCCAGCAGCCCCAGGGTAATGGGGGCTTTCTTT | CASSPRVMGAFF
. | TRBJ1-2 | TRBV27 | TRBD1 | TGTGCCAGCAGTTTACCGACAGGGGAGCGTTCTGTAAGCGGGCGGAACTATGGCTACACCTTC | CASSLPTGERSVSGRNYGYTF
. | TRBJ2-1 | TRBV28 | . | TGTGCCAGCAGTCTCGCGGGGAGCACCCGGCAGGGGTCGAGCAATGAGCAGTTCTTC | CASSLAGSTRQGSSNEQFF
. | TRBJ1-4 | TRBV5-6 | . | TGTGCCAGCAGCTTAGGGTCGTTGACGGAAAAACTGTTTTTT | CASSLGSLTEKLFF
. | TRBJ2-1 | TRBV11-2 | TRBD1 | TGTGCCAGCAGCTTAGCTTCCGGGACAGGGACCGACCGTGAGCAGTTCTTC | CASSLASGTGTDREQFF
once | TRBJ2-1 | TRBV19 | . | TGTGCCAGTAGTAAGGGGCAGGGAATAAATGAGCAGTTCTTC | CASSKGQGINEQFF
. | TRBJ2-1 | TRBV4-3 | TRBD2 | TGCGCCAGCAGCCAAGATTGGCGGGGGGGCGTCAATGAGCAGTTCTTC | CASSQDWRGGVNEQFF
. | TRBJ2-6 | TRBV7-8 | TRBD1 | TGTGCCAGCAGCTCTACCCAGCGAATGACAGGGGGTAGGTCTGGGGCCAACGTCCTGACTTTC | CASSSTQRMTGGRSGANVLTF
. | TRBJ2-7 | TRBV11-2 | TRBD1 | TGTGCCAGCAGCACACTGTCGGGACAGGGGGTGGACTACGAGCAGTACTTC | CASSTLSGQGVDYEQYF